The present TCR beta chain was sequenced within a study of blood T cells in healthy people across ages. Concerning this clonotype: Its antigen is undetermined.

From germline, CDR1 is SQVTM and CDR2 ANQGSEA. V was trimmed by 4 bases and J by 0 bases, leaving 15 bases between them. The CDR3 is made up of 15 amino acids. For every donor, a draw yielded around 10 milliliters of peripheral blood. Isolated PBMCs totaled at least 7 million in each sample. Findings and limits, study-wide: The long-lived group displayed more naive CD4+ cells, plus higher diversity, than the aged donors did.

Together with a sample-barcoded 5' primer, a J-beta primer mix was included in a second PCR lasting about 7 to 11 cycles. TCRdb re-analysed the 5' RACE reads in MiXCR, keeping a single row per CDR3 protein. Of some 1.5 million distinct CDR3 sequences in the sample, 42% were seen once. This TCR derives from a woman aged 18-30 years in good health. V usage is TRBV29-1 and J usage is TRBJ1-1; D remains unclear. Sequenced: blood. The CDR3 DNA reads TGCAGCGTTGCGAGTTTTAAAAACGTGAACACTGAAGCTTTCTTT. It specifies CSVASFKNVNTEAFF.